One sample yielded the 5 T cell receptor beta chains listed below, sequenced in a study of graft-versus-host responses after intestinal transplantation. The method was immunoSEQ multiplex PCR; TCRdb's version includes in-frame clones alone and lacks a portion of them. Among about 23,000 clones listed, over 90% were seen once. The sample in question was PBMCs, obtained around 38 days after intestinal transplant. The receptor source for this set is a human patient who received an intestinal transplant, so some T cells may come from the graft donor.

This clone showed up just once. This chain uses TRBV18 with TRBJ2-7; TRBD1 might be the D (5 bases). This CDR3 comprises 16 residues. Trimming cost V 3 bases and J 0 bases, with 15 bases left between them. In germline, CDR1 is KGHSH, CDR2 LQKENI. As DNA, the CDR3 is TGTGCCAGCTCACCCACAATAAGGGGTAGCTCCTACGAGCAGTACTTC. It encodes CASSPTIRGSSYEQYF.

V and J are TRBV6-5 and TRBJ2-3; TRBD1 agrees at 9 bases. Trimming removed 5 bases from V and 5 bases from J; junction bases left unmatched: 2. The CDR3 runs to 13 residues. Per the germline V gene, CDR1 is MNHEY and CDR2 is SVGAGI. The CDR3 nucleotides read TGTGCCAGCAGTCCGGGACAGGGAGATACGCAGTATTTT. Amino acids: CASSPGQGDTQYF.

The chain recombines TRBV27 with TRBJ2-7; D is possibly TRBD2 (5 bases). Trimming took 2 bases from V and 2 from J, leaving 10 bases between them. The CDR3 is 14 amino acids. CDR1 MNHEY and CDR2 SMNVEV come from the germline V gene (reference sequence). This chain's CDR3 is CASSLGGQAYEQYF. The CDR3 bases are TGTGCCAGCAGTTTAGGCGGGCAAGCCTACGAGCAGTACTTC.

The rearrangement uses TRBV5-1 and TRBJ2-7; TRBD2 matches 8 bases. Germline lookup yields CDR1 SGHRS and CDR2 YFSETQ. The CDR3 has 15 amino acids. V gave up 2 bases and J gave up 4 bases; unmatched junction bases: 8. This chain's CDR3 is CASSFGLAEPYEQYF. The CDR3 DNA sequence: TGCGCCAGCAGCTTTGGACTAGCCGAACCGTACGAGCAGTACTTC. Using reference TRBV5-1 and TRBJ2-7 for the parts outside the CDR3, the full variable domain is KAGVTQTPRYLIKTRGQQVTLSCSPISGHRSVSWYQQTPGQGLQFLFEYFSETQRNKGNFPGRFSGRQFSNSRSEMNVSTLELGDSALYLCASSFGLAEPYEQYFGPGTRLTVT.

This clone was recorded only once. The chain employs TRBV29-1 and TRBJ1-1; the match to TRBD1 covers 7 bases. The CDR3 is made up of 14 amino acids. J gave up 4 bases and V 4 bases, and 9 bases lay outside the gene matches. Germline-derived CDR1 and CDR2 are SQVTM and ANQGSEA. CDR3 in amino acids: CSVATGRESTEAFF. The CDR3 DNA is TGCAGCGTTGCGACAGGGCGGGAGAGCACTGAAGCTTTCTTT.